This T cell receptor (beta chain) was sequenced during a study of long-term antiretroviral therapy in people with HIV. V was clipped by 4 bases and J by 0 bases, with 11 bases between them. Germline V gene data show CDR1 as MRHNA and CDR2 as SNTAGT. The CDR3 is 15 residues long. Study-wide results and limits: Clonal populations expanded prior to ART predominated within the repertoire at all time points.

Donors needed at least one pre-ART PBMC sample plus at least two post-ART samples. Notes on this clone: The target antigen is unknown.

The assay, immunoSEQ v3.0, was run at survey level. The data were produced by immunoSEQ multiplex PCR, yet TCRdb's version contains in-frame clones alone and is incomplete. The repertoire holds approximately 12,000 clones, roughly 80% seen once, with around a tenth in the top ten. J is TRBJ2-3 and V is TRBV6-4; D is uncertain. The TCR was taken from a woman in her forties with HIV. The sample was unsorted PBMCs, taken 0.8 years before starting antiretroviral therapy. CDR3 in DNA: TGTGCCAGCAGTGCCGGCGACTCTAGCACAGATACGCAGTATTTT. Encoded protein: CASSAGDSSTDTQYF.